This T cell receptor beta chain was recorded in a study of cytomegalovirus exposure and HLA in healthy donors. Overall study context: In an early release, HLA-typed donors contributed some 82 million unique TCR sequences. General study findings and limits: Cytomegalovirus association was assigned to under 200 TCR beta chains. Sequencing probably produced one cluster of sequence variants that were highly shared.

PCR amplification relied on 60 Vbeta primers (plus 13 Jbeta primers). The table came from immunoSEQ multiplex PCR; TCRdb's copy has only in-frame clones and leaves some out. Of some 150,000 clones in the sample, 82% are singletons; the top ten hold approximately 1.6%. Notes on this clone: Its target is unknown.

The length of the CDR3 is 13 residues. V was pared by 5 bases and J by 6 bases, with 14 bases between. The germline CDR1 and CDR2 sequences are SGHAT and FQDESV (reference sequence). This TCR came from a male donor in good health and CMV-seronegative. Material: PBMCs. The chain recombines TRBV11-1 with TRBJ2-7, with a weak D call TRBD1 (7 bases). CDR3 sequence reads: CASSPRQGGEQYF. The CDR3 DNA sequence: TGTGCCAGCAGCCCCCGGCAGGGGGGCGAGCAGTACTTC.